This T cell receptor (beta chain) stems from a study of T cells expressing NK-cell markers. Study details: Each TCR beta repertoire originated in sorted T cells that were CD3+CD56+NKG2C+, CD3+CD56+NKG2C- or CD3+CD56-NKG2C+. The study sequenced eight donors, seven HCMV-seropositive and one seronegative.

UMIs accompanied the 5'RACE template switching by which TCR beta cDNA was made. Reanalyzing the 5' RACE reads, TCRdb keeps one entry per CDR3 protein, without DNA. This table lists about 550,000 distinct CDR3 sequences. Broader study findings: For over 5 donors, the dominant NKG2C+ clonotypes made up about 1.0-8% of their CD8+ T cells.

As for this clonotype: Antigen: not known.

The germline V gene has CDR1 LNHNV and CDR2 YYDKDF (reference sequence). The CDR3 extends over 16 amino acids. Sequencing was done on a sample of blood T cells: a sorted CD56 or NKG2C T cell subset, CD4+ or CD8+ T cells, or bulk PBMC T cells (not recorded which). The TCR comes from a man between 18 and 29 years old in good health. The chain joins TRBV15 to TRBJ2-3; TCRdb's D call of TRBD2 is untestable without DNA. CDR3 loop: CATSRDRGRGTDTQYF. Supplemented by reference TRBV15 and TRBJ2-3, the full variable domain reads DAMVIQNPRYQVTQFGKPVTLSCSQTLNHNVMYWYQQKSSQAPKLLFHYYDKDFNNEADTPDNFQSRRPNTSFCFLDIRSPGLGDTAMYLCATSRDRGRGTDTQYFGPGTRLTVL.